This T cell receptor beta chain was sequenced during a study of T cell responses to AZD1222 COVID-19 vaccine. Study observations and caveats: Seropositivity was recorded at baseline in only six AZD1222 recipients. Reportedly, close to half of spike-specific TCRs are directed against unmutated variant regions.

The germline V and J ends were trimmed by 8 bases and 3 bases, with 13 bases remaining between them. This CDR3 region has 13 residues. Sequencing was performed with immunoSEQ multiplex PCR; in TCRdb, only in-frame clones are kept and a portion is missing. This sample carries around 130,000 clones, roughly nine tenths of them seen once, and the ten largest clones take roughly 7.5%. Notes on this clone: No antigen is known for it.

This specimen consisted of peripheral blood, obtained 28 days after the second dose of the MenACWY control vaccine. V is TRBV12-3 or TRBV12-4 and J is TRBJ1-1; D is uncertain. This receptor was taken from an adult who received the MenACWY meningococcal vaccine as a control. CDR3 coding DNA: TGTGCCAGCGGGCTGCTTTTGGACACTGAAGCTTTCTTT. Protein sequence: CASGLLLDTEAFF.